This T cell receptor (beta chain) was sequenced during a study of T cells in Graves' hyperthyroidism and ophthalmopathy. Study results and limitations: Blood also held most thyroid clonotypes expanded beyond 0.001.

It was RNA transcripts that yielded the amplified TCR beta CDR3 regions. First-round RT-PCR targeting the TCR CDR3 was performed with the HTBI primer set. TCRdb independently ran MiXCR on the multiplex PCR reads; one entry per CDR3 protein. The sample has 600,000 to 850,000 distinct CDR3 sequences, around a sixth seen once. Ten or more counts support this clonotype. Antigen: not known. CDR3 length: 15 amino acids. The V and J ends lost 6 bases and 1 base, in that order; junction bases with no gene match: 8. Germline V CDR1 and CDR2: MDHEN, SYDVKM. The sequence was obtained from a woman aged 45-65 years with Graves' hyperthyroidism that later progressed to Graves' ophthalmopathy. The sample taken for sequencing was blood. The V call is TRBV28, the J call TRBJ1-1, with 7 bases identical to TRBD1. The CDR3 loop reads CASSSLSGGNTEAFF. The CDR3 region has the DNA TGTGCCAGCAGCTCACTTTCAGGGGGGAACACTGAAGCTTTCTTT.